The present T cell receptor beta chain was sequenced within a study of response to subunit inactivated influenza vaccine. Study-level points and caveats: Authors proposed each seasonal influenza vaccination draws in few new T cells.

TCRdb ran MiXCR on the RT-PCR reads and lists one entry per CDR3 protein. The sample yields about 800,000 distinct CDR3 sequences, 21% seen once. On this clonotype itself: Its target is unknown.

V dropped 4 bases and J dropped 8 bases, with 12 bases sitting between them. The CDR3 length is 13 residues. Germline CDR1 and CDR2: LNHNV and YYDKDF (reference sequence). This material consisted of PBMCs from blood, taken roughly 5 days after vaccination. The gene calls are TRBV15 and TRBJ2-1; D not resolved. This receptor was obtained from a middle-aged man who received an inactivated influenza vaccine. CDR3 bases: TGTGCCACCAGCATAAGACCTGGGGATGAGCAGTTCTTC. Its protein is CATSIRPGDEQFF.